This T cell receptor beta chain emerged from a study of cytomegalovirus exposure and HLA in healthy donors. The study ran its PCR with 60 Vbeta and 13 Jbeta primers. Assay: immunoSEQ multiplex PCR; the TCRdb copy retains only in-frame clones and omits some. The sample records some 130,000 clones, 65% to 70% being singletons. Germline lookup yields CDR1 SQVTM and CDR2 ANQGSEA. Trimming left V 4 bases short and J 0 bases short, with 13 bases between. This CDR3 is built from 14 residues. The gene calls are TRBV29-1 and TRBJ2-7; tentative D call: TRBD2 (6 bases). This TCR came from a human donor in good health. The sequenced sample was PBMCs. The chain's CDR3 is CSVVSGPSSYEQYF. DNA for the CDR3: TGCAGCGTTGTAAGCGGGCCGAGCTCCTACGAGCAGTACTTC.